This TCR beta chain was sequenced for a study of T cell responses to AZD1222 COVID-19 vaccine. Study at large: The study pooled second doses at about 4 or about 12 weeks.

The CDR3 is 14 amino acids. CDR1 and CDR2 (germline): SGHNT, YYREEE (reference sequence). The V end lost 0 bases, the J end lost 7 bases, and 13 bases lay between the germline ends. Note on this clone: Its antigen is unknown.

Whole-study results and caveats: Most donors were white British, females outnumbered males, and clonal diversity was possibly underestimated. Breadth and depth of Spike-specific TCRs rose after two AZD1222 doses. Sampling captured repertoires only after the peak T cell response.

TCRdb's copy holds only in-frame clones and misses some; the assay was immunoSEQ multiplex PCR. Altogether roughly 120,000 clones are present, about 90% being singletons, with the ten largest covering 6.5% to 9%. J is TRBJ1-1 and V is TRBV5-4; D ambiguous. The sequence was obtained from an adult in good health. Sequencing used peripheral blood, obtained on day 0 of AZD1222 vaccination. CDR3 nucleotides: TGTGCCAGCAGCTTGGCGGAGGGAGCTGGTGAAGCTTTCTTT. Translated, it gives CASSLAEGAGEAFF.